What follows are 2 T cell receptor beta chains derived from one specimen sequenced in a study of cytomegalovirus exposure and HLA in healthy donors. Profiled with immunoSEQ multiplex PCR; TCRdb holds only in-frame clones, not every one. This table holds 180,000 or so clones, 86% found once. Sequences were obtained from PBMCs. The receptors stem from a man aged 30 to 39 in good health and CMV-seropositive.

This clone was detected only once. V gene TRBV6-1 combines with J gene TRBJ1-5, with 7 bases identical to TRBD1. J lost 4 bases, V lost 2 bases, and 2 bases had no gene match. Germline loops: CDR1 MNHNS, CDR2 SASEGT. The CDR3 runs 14 residues. The CDR3 here is CASSERDSNQPQHF. The DNA of the CDR3 is TGTGCCAGCAGTGAACGGGACAGTAATCAGCCCCAGCATTTT.

The chain combines TRBV2 with TRBJ1-1; D possibly corresponds to TRBD1 (6 bases). Trimming pared 7 bases from V and 4 bases from J, leaving 19 bases between. From germline, CDR1 is SNHLY and CDR2 FYNNEI. The CDR3 loop spans 15 amino acids. The CDR3 protein is CASIYGRGVGTEAFF. DNA of the CDR3: TGTGCCAGCATCTACGGCAGGGGCGTAGGCACTGAAGCTTTCTTT.